A selection of T cell receptor beta chains follows, all from one sample in a study of T cells in Graves' hyperthyroidism and ophthalmopathy. MiXCR was run by TCRdb on the multiplex PCR reads, yielding one entry per CDR3 protein. The sample has some 510,000 distinct CDR3 sequences; approximately 44% are singletons. Material for sequencing was peripheral blood or thyroid tissue (not recorded which). Receptors originate from a young woman with Graves' hyperthyroidism. The conserved cysteine and the conserved F or W are not part of the CDR3 here.

TRBJ2-5,TRBV20-1,SARVRLAGETQY
TRBJ1-1,TRBV29-1,SVSDGNTEAF
TRBJ2-2,TRBV19,ASSGALYRELF
TRBJ2-6,TRBV25-1,ASSEGRNSGANVLT
TRBJ2-7,TRBV29-1,SVVGDSYEQY
TRBJ2-5,TRBV11-3,ASGPIRGQETQY
TRBJ2-5,TRBV7-8,ASSVGTGGSETQY
TRBJ1-5,TRBV10-3,AISEEGRNQPQH
TRBJ2-5,TRBV24-1,ATSDSTGGSQPQY
TRBJ2-7,TRBV7-9,ASSREGLAEYEQY
TRBJ1-2,TRBV24-1,ATSVTGDHYGYT
TRBJ1-4,TRBV12-3/TRBV12-4,ASRPRLRGAGNEKLF
TRBJ1-6,TRBV7-8,ASGFFGGNSPLH
TRBJ2-2,TRBV29-1,SAGGSGSWGTGELF
TRBJ1-1,TRBV7-6,ASSFRLGTEAF
TRBJ1-6,TRBV2,ASSTSNSPLH
TRBJ1-1,TRBV2,ASNSDRGYNEAF
TRBJ1-1,TRBV4-2,ASSQDPATEAF
TRBJ2-2,TRBV7-3,ASSSRDTGELF
TRBJ2-5,TRBV5-5,ASSPLHRQETQY
TRBJ1-1,TRBV7-2,ASSQDMNTEAF
TRBJ1-5,TRBV6-5,ASSYSVQPQH
TRBJ1-5,TRBV9,ASSPRIELQPQH
TRBJ2-7,TRBV7-6,ASSLWTSGYEQC
TRBJ2-7,TRBV29-1,SVEGSGGGRGSYEQY
TRBJ1-1,TRBV7-9,ASSRGQGKNTEAF
TRBJ1-3,TRBV5-1,ASSKGQAGNTIY
TRBJ2-2,TRBV7-6,ASSYMRGTGELF
TRBJ2-2,TRBV2,ASTGRQGELF
TRBJ2-7,TRBV5-1,ASSLGSPSEQY
TRBJ1-5,TRBV10-3,ASSYSFSLPQH
TRBJ1-1,TRBV25-1,AGTFGTVEAF
TRBJ2-7,TRBV20-1,SARDLAASYEQY
TRBJ2-2,TRBV20-1,SASGSRLHRNTGELF
TRBJ2-7,TRBV7-9,ASSPADAGRHSCYEQY
TRBJ1-2,TRBV12-3/TRBV12-4,ASSLDRGRQGYT
TRBJ1-6,TRBV2,ASSDLGGRDSPLH
TRBJ1-2,TRBV7-2,ASSPSPGGHGYT
TRBJ1-2,TRBV25-1,APIGRDYGYT
TRBJ2-3,TRBV7-3,ASSLIVAGADTQY
TRBJ1-2,TRBV11-2,ASSTRDGNYGYT